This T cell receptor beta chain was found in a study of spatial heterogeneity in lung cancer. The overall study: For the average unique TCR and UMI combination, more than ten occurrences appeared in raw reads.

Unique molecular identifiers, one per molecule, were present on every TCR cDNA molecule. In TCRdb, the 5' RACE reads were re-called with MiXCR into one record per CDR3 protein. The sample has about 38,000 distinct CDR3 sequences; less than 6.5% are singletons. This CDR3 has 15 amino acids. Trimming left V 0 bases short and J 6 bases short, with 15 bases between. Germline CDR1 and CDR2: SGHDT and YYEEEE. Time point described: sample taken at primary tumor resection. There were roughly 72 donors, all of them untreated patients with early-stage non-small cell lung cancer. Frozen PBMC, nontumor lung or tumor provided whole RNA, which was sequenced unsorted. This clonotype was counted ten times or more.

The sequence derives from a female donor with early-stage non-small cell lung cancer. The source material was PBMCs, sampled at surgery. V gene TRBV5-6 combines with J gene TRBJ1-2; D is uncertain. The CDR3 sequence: CASSLAEGRSDGYTF. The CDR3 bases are TGTGCCAGCAGCTTGGCCGAGGGTAGGTCGGATGGCTACACCTTC.